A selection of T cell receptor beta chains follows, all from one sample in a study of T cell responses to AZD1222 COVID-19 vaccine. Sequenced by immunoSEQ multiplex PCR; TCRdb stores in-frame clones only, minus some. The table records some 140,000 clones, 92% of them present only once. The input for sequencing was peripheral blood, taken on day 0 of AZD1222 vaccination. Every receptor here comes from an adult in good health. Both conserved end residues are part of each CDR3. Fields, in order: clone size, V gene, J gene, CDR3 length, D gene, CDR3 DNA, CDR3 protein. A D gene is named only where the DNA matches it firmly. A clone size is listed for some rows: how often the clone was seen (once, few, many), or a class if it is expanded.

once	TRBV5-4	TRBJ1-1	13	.	TGTGCCAGCAGCCTTAGAAGGAACACTGAAGCTTTCTTT	CASSLRRNTEAFF
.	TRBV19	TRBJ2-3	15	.	TGTGCCAGTAGTGTTGGGGGGGGGCCCACAGATACGCAGTATTTT	CASSVGGGPTDTQYF
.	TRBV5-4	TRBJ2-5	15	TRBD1	TGTGCCAGCAGCTTGGAGGGGGCGTCGGGGTGGACCCAGTACTTC	CASSLEGASGWTQYF
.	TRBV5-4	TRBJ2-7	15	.	TGTGCCAGCAGCTTGATTCGGGACGGAACCTACGAGCAGTACTTC	CASSLIRDGTYEQYF
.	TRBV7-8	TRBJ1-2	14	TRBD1	TGTGCCACGTGGACAGGGGGCTCAAACTATGGCTACACCTTC	CATWTGGSNYGYTF
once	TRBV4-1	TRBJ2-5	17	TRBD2	TGCGCCAGCAGCCAAGATCAGGGACTAGCATTTTCGGAGACCCAGTACTTC	CASSQDQGLAFSETQYF
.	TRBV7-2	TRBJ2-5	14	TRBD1	TGTGCCAGCAGCTTGGGGACAGGGCGGGAGACCCAGTACTTC	CASSLGTGRETQYF
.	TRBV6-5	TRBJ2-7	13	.	TGTGCCAGCAGTTACGGGGGGCCGGACGAGCAGTACTTC	CASSYGGPDEQYF
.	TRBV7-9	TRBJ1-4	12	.	TGTGCCAGCAGCTTCGACCGGGACAAACTGTTTTTT	CASSFDRDKLFF
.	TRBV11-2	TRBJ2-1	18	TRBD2	TGTGCCAGCAGCTCCCCGGTCGGGGGGGGTAGCTCCTACAATGAGCAGTTCTTC	CASSSPVGGGSSYNEQFF
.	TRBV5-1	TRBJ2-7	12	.	TGCGCCAGCAGCTTGAGTCTCCGGGAGCAGTACTTC	CASSLSLREQYF
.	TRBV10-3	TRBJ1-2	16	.	TGTGCCATCAACCAATGGAGGGGAACAGCTAACTATGGCTACACCTTC	CAINQWRGTANYGYTF
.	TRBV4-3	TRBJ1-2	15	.	TGCGCCAGCAGCCAAGGGTCAGCTGCTAACTATGGCTACACCTTC	CASSQGSAANYGYTF
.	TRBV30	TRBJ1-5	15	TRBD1	TGTGCCTGCAAGGACAGGGACGGCAGCAATCAGCCCCAGCATTTT	CACKDRDGSNQPQHF
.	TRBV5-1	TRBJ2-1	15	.	TGCGCCAGCAGCTTGTCAGGGGAGTCCTACAATGAGCAGTTCTTC	CASSLSGESYNEQFF
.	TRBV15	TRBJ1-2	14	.	TGTGCCACCAGCAGAGAAGGGGCCGGCTATGGCTACACCTTC	CATSREGAGYGYTF
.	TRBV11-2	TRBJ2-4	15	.	TGTGCCAGCAGCTTAGGCAGGTCACCCAAAAACATTCAGTACTTC	CASSLGRSPKNIQYF
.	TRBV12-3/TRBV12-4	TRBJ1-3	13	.	TGTGCCGGGAGTCGTTCTACTGGAAACACCATATATTTT	CAGSRSTGNTIYF
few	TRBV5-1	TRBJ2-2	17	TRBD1	TGCGCCAGTCGTTCCGGGACAGGTTTCCATGTGGCCGGGGAGCTGTTTTTT	CASRSGTGFHVAGELFF
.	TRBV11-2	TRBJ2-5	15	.	TGTGCCAGCAGCTTAGACCGGGCCCAGCAAGAGACCCAGTACTTC	CASSLDRAQQETQYF
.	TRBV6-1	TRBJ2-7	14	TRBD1	TGTGCCAGCAGCTCGGGACAGGGGAACTACGAGCAGTACTTC	CASSSGQGNYEQYF
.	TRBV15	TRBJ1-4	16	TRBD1	TGTGCCACCAGCAGAGATCGGGGACAGGGAGGTGAAAAACTGTTTTTT	CATSRDRGQGGEKLFF
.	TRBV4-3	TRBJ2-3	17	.	TGCGCCAGCAGCCAGGATATCATCAGGGACAGCACAGATACGCAGTATTTT	CASSQDIIRDSTDTQYF
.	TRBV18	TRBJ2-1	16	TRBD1	TGTGCCAGCTCACCACCGGGACAGGGTTTTGACAATGAGCAGTTCTTC	CASSPPGQGFDNEQFF
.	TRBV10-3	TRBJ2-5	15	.	TGTGCCATCAGTGATGCCGCCCTAGAACGGGAGACCCAGTACTTC	CAISDAALERETQYF
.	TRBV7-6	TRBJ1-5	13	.	TGTGCCAGCAGCTTAGGAGGGGCTCAGCCCCAGCATTTT	CASSLGGAQPQHF
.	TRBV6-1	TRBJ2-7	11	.	TGTGCCAGCAGTGAGGGCTACGAGCAGTACTTC	CASSEGYEQYF
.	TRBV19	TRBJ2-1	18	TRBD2	TGTGCCAGTAGCCCTCGCGCGCTAGCGGGGGGGCCCGGCAATGAGCAGTTCTTC	CASSPRALAGGPGNEQFF
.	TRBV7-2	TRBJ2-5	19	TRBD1	TGTGCCAGCAGCTCCCTTCCGGGACAGGGGAGATTGGTTAGAGAGACCCAGTACTTC	CASSSLPGQGRLVRETQYF
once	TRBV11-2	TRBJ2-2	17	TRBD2	TGTGCCAGCAGTACAGGACTAGCGGGGGGTCAGACCGGGGAGCTGTTTTTT	CASSTGLAGGQTGELFF